The clone carrying this TCR beta chain was counted many times. Germline V lookup: CDR1 SGHDN, CDR2 FVKESK. The J segment lost 6 bases and the V segment lost 0 bases, leaving 10 bases of the junction unmatched. The CDR3 runs to 17 residues. Diagnosis rested on symptoms, serum thyroxine and TRAb, thyroid ultrasound, and orbital computed tomography. These data originate in a study of T cells in Graves' hyperthyroidism and ophthalmopathy. Study summary: Peripheral blood was secured at the point of initial diagnosis, before any treatment.

Researchers took RNA transcripts and amplified the TCR beta CDR3 regions from them. First-round RT-PCR targeting the TCR CDR3 was performed with the HTBI primer set. In TCRdb, the multiplex PCR reads were re-called with MiXCR into one record per CDR3 protein. Here the sample spans around 490,000 distinct CDR3 sequences, 20% being singletons. The TCR comes from a man in his forties with Graves' ophthalmopathy. V gene TRBV14 combines with J gene TRBJ2-1; 8 bases line up with TRBD1. The sequencing input was blood. CDR3 amino acids: CASSQEGRDRIFNEQFF. The CDR3 nucleotides are TGTGCCAGCAGCCAAGAGGGCCGGGACAGGATTTTCAATGAGCAGTTCTTC.